These T cell receptor beta chains were read from a single sample in a study of control samples from healthy donors and cancer patients. This table comes from immunoSEQ multiplex PCR, and its TCRdb copy is limited to in-frame clones, with some not included. The table records 35,000 to 50,000 clones, 75% to 90% of them present only once. Material: blood. These receptors were taken from a man aged 55 to 70 in good health. The CDR3 runs from the conserved cysteine through the conserved F or W. Each record gives: V gene, J gene, CDR3 protein.

TRBV3-1/TRBV3-2	TRBJ2-7	CASSRSGTIPEQYF
TRBV7-2	TRBJ1-1	CASRPGTGANTEAFF
TRBV5-8	TRBJ1-4	CASSSFNEKLFF
TRBV9	TRBJ2-5	CASSAPPKEGGETQYF
TRBV19	TRBJ1-5	CASSIVRGNQPQHF
TRBV4-3	TRBJ2-3	CASSQKGAQFGFADTQYF
TRBV6-2/TRBV6-3	TRBJ2-6	CASSYFGQPSMASYSNVLTF
TRBV3-1/TRBV3-2	TRBJ2-7	CASSTKAGGHSYEQYF
TRBV6-5	TRBJ1-1	CASSYQTGKAFF
TRBV7-9	TRBJ1-1	CASSFTGGTEAFF
TRBV5-1	TRBJ1-1	CASRNTGGTEAFF
TRBV6-1	TRBJ2-5	CASSEDGLAGLTQYF
TRBV11-2	TRBJ1-1	CASSSNLNTEAFF
TRBV7-2	TRBJ2-7	CASSSPGGAAYEQYF
TRBV18	TRBJ1-4	CASSQDLDEKLFF
TRBV30	TRBJ1-1	CAWSFLPNTEAFF
TRBV7-3	TRBJ2-7	CASSLTPGAPYEQYF
TRBV18	TRBJ1-1	CASSPRDRVGTEAFF
TRBV5-1	TRBJ1-5	CASSVAPGAQGGQPQHF
TRBV2	TRBJ1-3	CASSAQQNSGNTIYF
TRBV6-2/TRBV6-3	TRBJ2-2	CASSWLTVGTGELFF
TRBV6-2/TRBV6-3	TRBJ2-1	CASSPNSYNEQFF
TRBV27	TRBJ1-5	CASSFIGQGEWSNQPQHF
TRBV3-1/TRBV3-2	TRBJ2-1	CASSQDLVFEQFF
TRBV12-3/TRBV12-4	TRBJ1-2	CASSYDSFYGYTF